Listed here is a single T cell receptor (beta chain). Its antigen is still unknown. The germline gene is not matched at one end of the junction; a read error may be the cause. The study isolated at least 6.5 million PBMCs from each sample. This CDR3 spans 18 amino acids. Per the germline V gene, CDR1 is SGHTA and CDR2 is FQGNSA. This specimen belongs to a study of blood T cells in healthy people across ages. Through a sample-barcoded 5' primer and a J-beta primer mix, a second PCR was run for roughly 6 to 11 cycles. TCRdb independently ran MiXCR on the 5' RACE reads; one entry per CDR3 protein. Of roughly 1.5 million distinct CDR3 sequences in the sample, approximately 43% are singletons; the top ten hold about 4.1%. Findings and limits, study-wide: Age showed a roughly linear inverse relationship with TCR beta diversity per million T cells. Whereas aged donors had fewer naive CD4+ cells, long-lived donors had more of them and higher diversity.

V and J are TRBV7-2 and TRBJ2-3, with 7 bases matching TRBD2. Sequenced sample: blood. This receptor was obtained from a woman aged 18-29 years in good health. The CDR3 sequence: CASSPSGVQRGSTDTQYF. CDR3 DNA: TGCGCCAGCAGCCCCTCTGGAGTCCAGCGGGGTAGCACAGATACGCAGTATTTT.